This is a list of T cell receptor beta chains from one sample in a study of T cells after somatic rescue of genetic block. Profiled with immunoSEQ multiplex PCR; TCRdb holds only in-frame clones, not every one. This sample has approximately 88,000 clones, with 90% found just once. Sequences were obtained from peripheral blood mononuclear cells (PBMCs). Receptors originate from a woman aged 18 to 35. Both conserved end residues are part of each CDR3. D genes are given only for firm matches. The size of a clone is reported for some rows only, either as once, few or many, or as a class for expanded clones.

v_gene	abundance	d_gene	j_gene	CDR3aa
TRBV6-5	-	-	TRBJ2-6	CASSYFGNSGANVLTF
TRBV27	-	TRBD2	TRBJ2-7	CASSPYASGRYEQYF
TRBV27	-	TRBD1	TRBJ2-7	CASSLSMGDRRSYEQYF
TRBV6-6	-	-	TRBJ1-1	CASSQLQGTGEAFF
TRBV28	once	TRBD2	TRBJ2-5	CASSFHREVQETQYF
TRBV15	-	-	TRBJ2-7	CATSRGGVGGADEQYF
TRBV7-6	-	TRBD1	TRBJ2-1	CASSVGQQGAGEQFF
TRBV11-2	-	TRBD2	TRBJ2-1	CASSLGGLAGAFAYNEQFF
TRBV4-1	-	-	TRBJ1-2	CASSHYPTALNYGYTF
TRBV7-2	-	-	TRBJ2-7	CASSLAPRGLLSYEQYF
TRBV19	-	-	TRBJ1-6	CATRDIGFSPLHF
TRBV2	-	-	TRBJ2-3	CASRGRGTDTQYF
TRBV7-9	-	-	TRBJ2-2	CASSFPGQGGTGELFF
TRBV6-5	-	TRBD1	TRBJ1-3	CASSFQGDGGNTIYF
TRBV10-3	-	-	TRBJ2-3	CAITSGTDTQYF
TRBV9	-	-	TRBJ2-7	CASSATPSDSYEQYF
TRBV6-1	-	-	TRBJ1-2	CASSELTQTPNYGYTF
TRBV28	-	-	TRBJ2-1	CAALGGSFYNEQFF
TRBV2	-	-	TRBJ1-1	CASSEGGGTEAFF
TRBV19	-	TRBD2	TRBJ2-1	CASSRPGLALYNEQFF
TRBV5-4	-	-	TRBJ2-1	CASSLAEGLQFF
TRBV6-6	-	TRBD1	TRBJ1-5	CATMGQEIANQPQHF
TRBV7-3	once	TRBD1	TRBJ2-6	CASSLGQVLSGANVLTF
TRBV21-1	-	-	TRBJ1-5	CASTTGVGENQPQHF
TRBV27	-	TRBD1	TRBJ1-1	CASTHRGLTEAFF
TRBV7-9	once	-	TRBJ2-3	CASSLVGDTDTQYF
TRBV10-3	-	-	TRBJ1-5	CAISGTVYQPQHF
TRBV29-1	once	TRBD1	TRBJ2-3	CSVKDRGGRTDTQYF
TRBV7-2	-	-	TRBJ2-1	CASRQVSYNEQFF
TRBV19	-	TRBD2	TRBJ2-3	CASSIDVKGLARTDTQYF
TRBV28	few	TRBD1	TRBJ1-2	CATLGEGAYGYTF
TRBV7-9	-	-	TRBJ2-1	CATEATGSSYNEQFF
TRBV12-5	-	-	TRBJ2-2	CASGFTIGGAGELFF
TRBV6-5	-	-	TRBJ1-6	CASKESSYNSPLHF
TRBV7-6	-	TRBD1	TRBJ2-5	CASSPSLTGIGQETQYF
TRBV5-1	few	TRBD1	TRBJ2-5	CASSLNRGGAETQYF
TRBV28	-	-	TRBJ1-3	CASSPYRGGNTIYF
TRBV28	-	-	TRBJ2-3	CASSGPAADTQYF
TRBV7-9	-	-	TRBJ2-1	CASSLVGSGGWQFF
TRBV29-1	-	-	TRBJ1-2	CSVGRDNANYGYTF
TRBV4-1	-	-	TRBJ1-1	CASSQEGRYEAFF
TRBV11-2	-	-	TRBJ2-3	CASSLGSKDTQYF
TRBV15	-	-	TRBJ2-3	CATSIEGSTDTQYF
TRBV6-6	-	TRBD1	TRBJ1-2	CASSSPPGQGNYGYTF
TRBV29-1	-	-	TRBJ2-5	CSVGSVRGLGETQYF
TRBV30	-	-	TRBJ2-7	CAWSRGSYEQYF
TRBV28	-	TRBD1	TRBJ2-7	CASSFGDRSYEQYF
TRBV27	-	-	TRBJ2-3	CASSTEGADTQYF
TRBV29-1	-	-	TRBJ1-4	CSVSDETTNEKLFF
TRBV28	-	TRBD2	TRBJ2-2	CASSLWGTSGRTGELFF
TRBV30	-	-	TRBJ2-7	CAWSPRGASSYEQYF
TRBV19	-	TRBD2	TRBJ2-1	CASSIRLAYNEQFF
TRBV7-2	-	-	TRBJ2-7	CASSPGSLSSYEQYF
TRBV19	-	-	TRBJ1-1	CASSIQGLEAFF
TRBV2	-	TRBD2	TRBJ2-7	CASRAGLAGEQYF
TRBV4-2	-	-	TRBJ2-4	CASSHLLPGTAAPLAKNIQYF
TRBV19	-	-	TRBJ2-7	CASSMGGQYEQYF